The entry below gives a single TCR beta chain sequence along with its context. This sample was included in a study of T-cell reconstitution after alpha-beta-depleted transplantation in children. CDR1 is GTSNPN and CDR2 is SVGIG in the germline V gene (reference sequence). Trimming cost V 2 bases and J 4 bases, with 5 bases left between them. The CDR3 sequence is 11 residues long. For TCRbeta, the library was prepared with unique molecular identifiers. Using its own MiXCR run on the PCR reads, TCRdb lists one record per CDR3 protein. The data contain 260,000 or so distinct CDR3 sequences, around 12% of them singletons.

The receptor's source is a human donor who donated a stem cell graft to a child with acute lymphoblastic leukemia. Source: PBMCs from the stem cell graft donor, taken from the stem cell graft. The chain employs TRBV30 and TRBJ1-1; D gene unclear. CDR3 sequence: CAWSLGTEAFF. The CDR3 bases are TGTGCCTGGAGTCTAGGCACTGAAGCTTTCTTT.